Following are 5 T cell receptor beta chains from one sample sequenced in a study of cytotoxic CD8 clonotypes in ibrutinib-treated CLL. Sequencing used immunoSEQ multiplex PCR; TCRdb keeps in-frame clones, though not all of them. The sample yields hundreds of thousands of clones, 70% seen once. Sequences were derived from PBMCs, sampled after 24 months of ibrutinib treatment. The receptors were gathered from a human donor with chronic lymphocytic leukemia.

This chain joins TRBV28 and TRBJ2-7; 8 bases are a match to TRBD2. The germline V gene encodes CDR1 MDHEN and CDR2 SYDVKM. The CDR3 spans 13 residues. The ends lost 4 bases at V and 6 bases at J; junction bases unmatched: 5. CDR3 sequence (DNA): TGTGCCAGCAGTTCAACTAGCGGCTCCGAGCAGTACTTC. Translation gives CASSSTSGSEQYF.

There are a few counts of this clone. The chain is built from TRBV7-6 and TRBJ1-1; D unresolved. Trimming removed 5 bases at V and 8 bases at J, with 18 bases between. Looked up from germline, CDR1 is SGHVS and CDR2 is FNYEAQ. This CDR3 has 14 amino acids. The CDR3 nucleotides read TGTGCCAGCAGCCGCCGCCCCGACGTGGTGGAAGCTTTCTTT. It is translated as CASSRRPDVVEAFF.

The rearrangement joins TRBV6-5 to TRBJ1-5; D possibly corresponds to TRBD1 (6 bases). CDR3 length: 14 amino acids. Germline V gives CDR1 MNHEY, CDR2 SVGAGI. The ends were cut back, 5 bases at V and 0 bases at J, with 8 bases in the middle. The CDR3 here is CASSRQVSNQPQHF. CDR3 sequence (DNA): TGTGCCAGCAGTAGACAGGTTAGCAATCAGCCCCAGCATTTT.

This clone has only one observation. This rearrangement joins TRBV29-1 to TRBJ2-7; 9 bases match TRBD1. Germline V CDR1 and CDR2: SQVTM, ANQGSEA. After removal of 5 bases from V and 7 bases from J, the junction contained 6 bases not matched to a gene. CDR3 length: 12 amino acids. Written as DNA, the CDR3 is TGCAGCGTTCTACAGGGGGCTGGGGAGCAGTACTTC. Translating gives CSVLQGAGEQYF.

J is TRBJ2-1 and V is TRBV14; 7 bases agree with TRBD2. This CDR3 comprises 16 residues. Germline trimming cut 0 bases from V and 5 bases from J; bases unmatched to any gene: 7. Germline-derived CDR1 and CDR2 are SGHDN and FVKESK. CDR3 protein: CASSQDVGTTNNEQFF. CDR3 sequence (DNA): TGTGCCAGCAGCCAAGATGTTGGGACTACCAACAATGAGCAGTTCTTC. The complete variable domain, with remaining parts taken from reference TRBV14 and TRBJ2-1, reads EAGVTQFPSHSVIEKGQTVTLRCDPISGHDNLYWYRRVMGKEIKFLLHFVKESKQDESGMPNNRFLAERTGGTYSTLKVQPAELEDSGVYFCASSQDVGTTNNEQFFGPGTRLTVL.